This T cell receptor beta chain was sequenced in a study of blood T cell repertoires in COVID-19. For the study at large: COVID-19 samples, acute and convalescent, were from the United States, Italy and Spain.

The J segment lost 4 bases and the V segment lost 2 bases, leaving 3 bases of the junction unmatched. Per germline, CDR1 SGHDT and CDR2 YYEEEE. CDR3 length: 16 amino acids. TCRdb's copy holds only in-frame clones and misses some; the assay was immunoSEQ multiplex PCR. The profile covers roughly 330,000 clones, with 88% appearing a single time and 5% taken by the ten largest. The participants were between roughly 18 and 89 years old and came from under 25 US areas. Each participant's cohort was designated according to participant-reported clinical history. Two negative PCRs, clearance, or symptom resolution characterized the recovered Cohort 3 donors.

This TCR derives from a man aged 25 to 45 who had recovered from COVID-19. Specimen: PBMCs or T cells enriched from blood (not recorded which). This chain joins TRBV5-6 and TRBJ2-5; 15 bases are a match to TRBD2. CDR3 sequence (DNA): TGTGCCAGCAGCTTTTGGACTAGCGGGGGGGCAGAGACCCAGTACTTC. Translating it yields CASSFWTSGGAETQYF. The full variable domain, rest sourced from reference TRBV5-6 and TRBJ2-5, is DAGVTQSPTHLIKTRGQQVTLRCSPKSGHDTVSWYQQALGQGPQFIFQYYEEEERQRGNFPDRFSGHQFPNYSSELNVNALLLGDSALYLCASSFWTSGGAETQYFGPGTRLLVL.